A selection of T cell receptor beta chains follows, all from one sample in a study of blood T cells in healthy people across ages. TCRdb analysed the 5' RACE reads with MiXCR anew, one entry per CDR3 protein. Of about 1 million distinct CDR3 sequences listed, 45% were seen once; the top ten hold approximately 17%. The sequencing input was blood. The origin of the receptors is a woman aged 60-70 years in good health. CDR3s include the opening cysteine and the closing phenylalanine or tryptophan. A D gene is named only where the DNA matches it firmly. Size values are once, few and many counts, or a class for expanded clones, and some rows have none.

V gene	D gene	J gene	clone size	CDR3 protein	CDR3 DNA
TRBV5-1	TRBD1	TRBJ2-1	many	CASSLGGTVYNEQFF	TGCGCCAGCAGCTTGGGTGGGACAGTATACAATGAGCAGTTCTTC
TRBV15	.	TRBJ2-5	.	CATSGDPNPQETQYF	TGTGCCACCAGCGGAGATCCCAACCCTCAGGAGACCCAGTACTTC
TRBV3-1	TRBD2	TRBJ2-7	.	CASSQDRSGSREQYF	TGTGCCAGCAGCCAAGATCGGAGCGGGAGTCGCGAGCAGTACTTC
TRBV28	.	TRBJ2-7	.	CASTDMGSHEQYF	TGTGCCAGCACGGATATGGGGAGCCACGAGCAGTACTTC
TRBV4-2	TRBD2	TRBJ2-5	.	CASSQSTSGGNEQYF	TGTGCCAGCAGCCAGTCGACTAGCGGGGGCAATGAGCAGTACTTC
TRBV7-2	.	TRBJ2-1	few	CASRHNGGAWNEQFF	TGTGCCAGCAGACATAACGGGGGCGCCTGGAATGAGCAGTTCTTC
TRBV30	.	TRBJ1-6	.	CAWSNGGSNSPLHF	TGTGCCTGGAGTAATGGGGGCTCGAATTCACCCCTCCACTTT
TRBV27	.	TRBJ2-7	.	CASSLGTSVIYEQYF	TGTGCCAGCAGTTTAGGAACCAGCGTCATTTACGAGCAGTACTTC
TRBV19	.	TRBJ2-7	.	CASSIALDSVYEQYF	TGTGCCAGTAGTATAGCACTCGACAGCGTCTACGAGCAGTACTTC
TRBV12-3/TRBV12-4	.	TRBJ1-5	.	CASRPGVVDQPQHF	TGTGCCAGCAGACCAGGGGTGGTGGATCAGCCCCAGCATTTT
TRBV12-3/TRBV12-4	.	TRBJ2-7	.	CASSARLGQYF	TGTGCCAGCAGTGCACGGCTGGGGCAGTACTTC
TRBV2	TRBD2	TRBJ2-7	.	CASSAPGGSYNEQYF	TGTGCCAGCAGTGCCCCGGGAGGATCCTACAATGAGCAGTACTTC
TRBV29-1	.	TRBJ2-5	.	CSVEASPNGETQYF	TGCAGCGTTGAAGCTAGCCCTAATGGAGAGACCCAGTACTTC
TRBV5-1	.	TRBJ1-5	.	CASSLAGKVGQPQHF	TGCGCCAGCAGCTTGGCCGGGAAGGTCGGTCAGCCCCAGCATTTT
TRBV12-3/TRBV12-4	TRBD2	TRBJ2-7	.	CASSLGLAGGGTFHNEQYF	TGTGCCAGCAGCCTGGGACTAGCGGGAGGCGGAACGTTCCACAATGAGCAGTACTTC
TRBV11-2	TRBD1	TRBJ1-4	.	CASSFGQDWEKLFF	TGTGCCAGCAGCTTTGGACAGGATTGGGAAAAACTGTTTTTT
TRBV3-1	TRBD2	TRBJ2-7	.	CASSQAPAGAGYNEQYF	TGTGCCAGCAGCCAAGCCCCAGCGGGAGCTGGCTACAATGAGCAGTACTTC
TRBV7-9	TRBD2	TRBJ2-1	few	CASSPSRLAGHNEQFF	TGTGCCAGCAGCCCGTCCCGACTAGCGGGACACAATGAGCAGTTCTTC
TRBV24-1	TRBD2	TRBJ2-1	.	CATSDTSGLANEQFF	TGTGCCACCAGTGATACCTCGGGACTAGCGAATGAGCAGTTCTTC
TRBV10-3	.	TRBJ1-1	.	CAISDGAAPSTEAFF	TGTGCCATCAGTGACGGGGCGGCACCGAGCACTGAAGCTTTCTTT
TRBV6-6	.	TRBJ1-2	few	CASSYPTSGVDYGYTF	TGTGCCAGCAGTTATCCAACCAGTGGGGTGGACTATGGCTACACCTTC
TRBV4-2	.	TRBJ1-4	.	CASSQAQETINEKLFF	TGTGCCAGCAGCCAAGCACAGGAGACTATTAATGAAAAACTGTTTTTT
TRBV20-1	TRBD2	TRBJ2-1	few	CSARDDLAGGYGNEQFF	TGCAGTGCTAGAGATGACCTAGCGGGAGGCTATGGGAATGAGCAGTTCTTC
TRBV7-2	.	TRBJ2-7	.	CASSLVGVLYEQYF	TGTGCCAGCAGCTTAGTGGGAGTCCTCTACGAGCAGTACTTC
TRBV25-1	TRBD1	TRBJ1-6	few	CASSGDRDNSPLHF	TGTGCCAGCAGTGGGGACAGGGATAATTCACCCCTCCACTTT
TRBV6-1	TRBD2	TRBJ2-1	few	CASSGASGRAYNEQFF	TGTGCCAGCAGTGGAGCTAGCGGGAGGGCATACAATGAGCAGTTCTTC
TRBV20-1	.	TRBJ1-2	.	CSARVEGSSYGYTF	TGCAGTGCTAGAGTAGAGGGCTCGAGCTATGGCTACACCTTC
TRBV11-2	.	TRBJ2-5	few	CASSLGPSAQETQYF	TGTGCCAGCAGCTTAGGTCCTAGCGCGCAAGAGACCCAGTACTTC
TRBV11-3	.	TRBJ2-1	.	CASSSHGIDEQFF	TGTGCCAGCAGCTCCCACGGGATCGATGAGCAGTTCTTC
TRBV5-5	.	TRBJ1-2	.	CASSFEGGGYGYTF	TGTGCCAGCAGTTTCGAGGGAGGGGGCTATGGCTACACCTTC
TRBV7-3	TRBD1	TRBJ2-3	.	CASSFDRGTADTQYF	TGTGCCAGCAGCTTCGACAGGGGAACCGCAGATACGCAGTATTTT
TRBV6-1	.	TRBJ2-7	few	CASTHTGSSYEQYF	TGTGCCAGCACCCACACCGGGAGCTCCTACGAGCAGTACTTC
TRBV4-1	.	TRBJ2-1	many	CASSQALNEQFF	TGCGCCAGCAGCCAAGCCCTCAATGAGCAGTTCTTC
TRBV6-6	.	TRBJ2-5	many	CASSEQETQYF	TGTGCCAGCAGCGAGCAAGAGACCCAGTACTTC
TRBV5-1	.	TRBJ2-7	.	CASSPDRPYYEQYF	TGCGCCAGCAGCCCGGACAGACCCTACTACGAGCAGTACTTC
TRBV20-1	.	TRBJ2-5	few	CSAREQTGLGETQYF	TGCAGTGCTAGAGAACAGACAGGTCTTGGGGAGACCCAGTACTTC
TRBV25-1	.	TRBJ2-5	many	CASSSLGETQYF	TGTGCCAGCAGTAGCCTAGGCGAGACCCAGTACTTC
TRBV5-6	TRBD2	TRBJ2-3	few	CASSLVPGLAVQDTQYF	TGTGCCAGCAGCTTGGTCCCGGGACTAGCAGTGCAGGATACGCAGTATTTT
TRBV9	.	TRBJ1-6	.	CASSVGTGGNSPLHF	TGTGCCAGCAGCGTAGGGACGGGAGGGAATTCACCCCTCCACTTT
TRBV30	TRBD2	TRBJ2-5	few	CAWSVLAEETQYF	TGTGCCTGGAGTGTTCTAGCGGAAGAGACCCAGTACTTC
TRBV25-1	.	TRBJ2-3	.	CAGASHRVFTDTQYF	TGTGCCGGCGCCAGCCACAGGGTCTTTACAGATACGCAGTATTTT
TRBV3-1	TRBD2	TRBJ2-1	.	CASSQGTSGCEQFF	TGTGCCAGCAGCCAAGGGACTAGCGGGTGTGAGCAGTTCTTC
TRBV20-1	.	TRBJ2-7	few	CSARPPGGLSYEQYF	TGCAGTGCTAGGCCCCCTGGCGGACTCTCCTACGAGCAGTACTTC
TRBV5-1	.	TRBJ2-1	few	CASSFVAGSYNEQFF	TGCGCCAGCAGCTTCGTTGCGGGCTCCTACAATGAGCAGTTCTTC
TRBV29-1	.	TRBJ2-1	.	CSVGAVGEDFTSYNEQFF	TGCAGCGTTGGTGCCGTTGGGGAGGACTTCACTTCCTACAATGAGCAGTTCTTC
TRBV9	.	TRBJ1-2	.	CASTRSEYGYTF	TGTGCCAGCACCCGTTCGGAGTATGGCTACACCTTC
TRBV11-1	.	TRBJ1-2	.	CVSSFGGLANYGYTF	TGTGTCAGCAGCTTCGGGGGGTTGGCGAACTATGGCTACACCTTC
TRBV2	TRBD1	TRBJ1-4	few	CATAPQGASEKLFF	TGTGCCACCGCCCCACAGGGGGCAAGTGAAAAACTGTTTTTT
TRBV6-5	.	TRBJ1-2	.	CASSDKSSYGYTF	TGTGCCAGCAGTGACAAAAGTAGCTATGGCTACACCTTC
TRBV10-3	.	TRBJ1-5	.	CAISEEGLQNQPQHF	TGTGCCATCAGTGAGGAGGGCCTTCAGAATCAGCCCCAGCATTTT
TRBV21-1	.	TRBJ2-2	once	CASSKPKQGATGELFF	TGTGCCAGCAGCAAACCTAAACAGGGGGCCACCGGGGAGCTGTTTTTT
TRBV12-3/TRBV12-4	.	TRBJ2-1	.	CASSFLAGEGNEQFF	.
TRBV5-6	.	TRBJ2-4	few	CASSRTGPLPEQYF	TGTGCCAGCAGCAGGACCGGGCCCCTCCCTGAGCAGTACTTC
TRBV5-6	.	TRBJ1-2	.	CASSYRAVGIYGYTF	TGTGCCAGCAGCTACAGGGCCGTCGGGATCTATGGCTACACCTTC
TRBV10-3	.	TRBJ2-7	few	CAISASGFRSYEQYF	TGTGCCATCAGTGCCTCCGGGTTCCGCTCCTACGAGCAGTACTTC
TRBV9	.	TRBJ2-7	.	CASSVGGRTEQYF	TGTGCCAGCAGCGTAGGAGGTCGGACCGAGCAGTACTTC
TRBV6-5	.	TRBJ2-7	.	CASSDLQGGEQYF	TGTGCCAGCAGTGACCTTCAGGGTGGCGAGCAGTACTTC